This passage covers 17 T cell receptor beta chains from one sample sequenced in a study of blood T cells in healthy people across ages. A second PCR of about 6 to 11 cycles used a sample-barcoded 5' primer and a J-beta primer mix. TCRdb recomputed calls from the 5' RACE reads with MiXCR, one row per CDR3 protein. The sample contains about 1,400,000 distinct CDR3 sequences, 40% to 50% of which appear only once. The sequenced material came from blood. The receptors derive from a young woman in good health.

CDR3 residues: CASSYVGTQGSATEAFF. In DNA, the CDR3 is TGTGCCAGCAGTTACGTCGGGACTCAGGGGTCGGCCACTGAAGCTTTCTTT. V and J are TRBV6-6 and TRBJ1-1, with D maybe TRBD1 (6 bases). V gave up 2 bases and J gave up 4 bases, with 20 bases separating them. Per germline, CDR1 MNHNY and CDR2 SVGAGI (reference sequence). The CDR3 is made up of 17 amino acids.

In its sample, this clonotype was seen a few times. The V call is TRBV6-6, the J call TRBJ1-2; 8 bases line up with TRBD1. Unmatched junction bases numbered 6, after V lost 0 bases and J lost 6 bases. Germline assignment: CDR1 MNHNY and CDR2 SVGAGI (reference sequence). This CDR3 spans 15 amino acids. CDR3 protein: CASSYSDRGGDGYTF. CDR3 nucleotide sequence: TGTGCCAGCAGTTACTCCGACAGGGGTGGGGATGGCTACACCTTC.

The chain uses TRBV5-1 and TRBJ1-2, with D tentatively TRBD1 (6 bases). Germline loops: CDR1 SGHRS, CDR2 YFSETQ. The V end was cut by 3 bases, the J end by 3 bases, with 15 bases between. The CDR3 spans 15 residues. CDR3 loop: CASSSGGTTDYGYTF. CDR3 nucleotide sequence: TGCGCCAGCAGCTCCGGGGGCACTACCGACTATGGCTACACCTTC.

The V and J genes are TRBV29-1 and TRBJ2-1; perhaps TRBD2 as D (7 bases). The CDR3 runs 14 residues. The germline V gene has CDR1 SQVTM and CDR2 ANQGSEA. V was trimmed by 3 bases and J by 3 bases, leaving 12 bases between them. The CDR3: CSVDPGGYYNEQFF. CDR3 DNA sequence: TGCAGCGTTGATCCGGGGGGCTACTACAATGAGCAGTTCTTC.

The rearrangement links TRBV2 to TRBJ2-1, with a tentative D call TRBD2 (5 bases). The CDR3 runs to 12 residues. The germline gives CDR1 SNHLY, CDR2 FYNNEI. The V gene lost 5 bases and the J gene lost 13 bases, with 15 bases spanning the gap. The CDR3 reads CASSQLWETQFF. In DNA form, the CDR3 reads TGTGCCAGCAGTCAGCTATGGGAGACCCAGTTCTTC. The full variable domain, with the rest looked up from reference TRBV2 and TRBJ2-1, is EPEVTQTPSHQVTQMGQEVILRCVPISNHLYFYWYRQILGQKVEFLVSFYNNEISEKSEIFDDQFSVERPDGSNFTLKIRSTKLEDSAMYFCASSQLWETQFFGPGTRLTVL.

This clonotype was seen only a few times. The genes are TRBV20-1 and TRBJ2-7, with D uncertain. Trimming stripped 6 bases from V and 8 bases from J, with 11 bases between. The CDR3 has 10 amino acids. CDR1 and CDR2 (germline): DFQATT, SNEGSKA (reference sequence). For the CDR3, the DNA is TGCAGTGCAGATGGACCTCAGCAGTACTTC. Translated: CSADGPQQYF.

The rearrangement joins TRBV15 to TRBJ2-5, with 7 bases that match TRBD2. The germline V gene has CDR1 LNHNV and CDR2 YYDKDF (reference sequence). This CDR3 is built from 15 residues. J was trimmed by 0 bases and V by 0 bases; bases with no gene match: 1. Written as DNA, the CDR3 is TGTGCCACCAGCAGAGATACTAGCGACCAAGAGACCCAGTACTTC. It is translated as CATSRDTSDQETQYF.

The chain joins TRBV25-1 to TRBJ2-7, with 9 bases aligning to TRBD1. Trimming removed 4 bases from V and 3 bases from J; junction bases left unmatched: 7. Looked up from germline, CDR1 is MGHDK and CDR2 is SYGVNS. The CDR3 spans 15 residues. CDR3 in DNA: TGTGCCAGCAGTGCAGTGGACAGGGGATACTACGAGCAGTACTTC. It specifies CASSAVDRGYYEQYF.

The chain recombines TRBV27 with TRBJ2-1; D is unresolved. V dropped 2 bases and J dropped 9 bases, with 20 bases sitting between them. Germline V gives CDR1 MNHEY, CDR2 SMNVEV (reference sequence). The CDR3 has 16 amino acids. Here the CDR3 reads CASSLASAPGSLEQFF. The CDR3 DNA reads TGTGCCAGCAGTTTAGCGTCGGCGCCCGGATCTCTTGAGCAGTTCTTC.

With respect to this clonotype: A much more abundant neighbour one base away suggests this may be a read error. The chain is built from TRBV7-9 and TRBJ2-7, with D perhaps matching TRBD2 (6 bases). The CDR3 extends over 15 amino acids. V was pared by 3 bases and J by 3 bases, with 15 bases between. Germline values: CDR1 SEHNR, CDR2 FQNEAQ (reference sequence). CDR3 protein: CASSLNGGAFYEQYF. Here the CDR3 DNA reads TGTGCCAGCAGCTTGAATGGCGGGGCGTTCTACGAGCAGTACTTC.

The V gene is TRBV28, the J gene TRBJ2-1; 7 bases line up with TRBD2. The germline V gene has CDR1 MDHEN and CDR2 SYDVKM. The ends lost 5 bases at V and 8 bases at J; junction bases unmatched: 9. The CDR3 covers 14 residues. The CDR3 coding sequence is TGTGCCAGCAGTCCGGGGACTACGACCCATGAGCAGTTCTTC. This encodes CASSPGTTTHEQFF.

The chain links TRBV20-1 to TRBJ1-2; D is undetermined. CDR3 size: 15 residues. Germline V gene data show CDR1 as DFQATT and CDR2 as SNEGSKA (reference sequence). Trimming pared 6 bases from V and 6 bases from J, leaving 23 bases between. CDR3: CSAPDGQVAQHGYTF. The CDR3 DNA reads TGCAGTGCCCCGGATGGGCAGGTGGCTCAGCATGGCTACACCTTC.

The chain has TRBV6-1 and TRBJ2-5; perhaps TRBD1 as D (5 bases). The CDR3 totals 13 residues. CDR1 MNHNS and CDR2 SASEGT come from the germline V gene. V lost 7 bases and J 11 bases, leaving 20 bases between the germline ends. The CDR3 DNA reads TGTGCCAGCACCCGCCTAAACAGGATGGAGCAGTACTTC. It translates to CASTRLNRMEQYF.

The chain joins TRBV6-1 to TRBJ2-1; 10 bases fit TRBD2. CDR1 and CDR2 from the germline V gene are MNHNS and SASEGT. CDR3 length: 17 residues. The V gene end was trimmed by 4 bases and the J gene end by 7 bases; junction bases not matched to a gene: 13. The CDR3 DNA reads as TGTGCCAGCAGTGCCCGGGGGGTAGCGGGGGGTGCGAATGAGCAGTTCTTC. Translated, it gives CASSARGVAGGANEQFF.

This clonotype was picked up a small number of times. The chain uses TRBV29-1 and TRBJ1-2; D uncertain. V was shortened by 5 bases and J by 4 bases, with 14 bases between the two germline ends. Germline-derived CDR1 and CDR2 are SQVTM and ANQGSEA. This CDR3 spans 13 amino acids. This CDR3 reads CSVLGSLSYGYTF. For the CDR3, the DNA is TGCAGCGTTCTCGGCAGCCTCTCCTATGGCTACACCTTC.

The chain is built from TRBV11-2 and TRBJ2-5; D tentatively reads TRBD1 or TRBD2 (5 bases each). CDR1 and CDR2 (germline): SGHAT, FQNNGV. CDR3 length equals 13 residues. V lost 5 bases and J lost 11, with 18 bases in between. The CDR3 region has the DNA TGTGCCAGCAGCGTTGAGGGGTTAGGGGAGCAGTACTTC. Amino acid sequence: CASSVEGLGEQYF.

This clonotype turned up a few times. CDR3 in DNA: TGTGCCAGCAGTCCGGGCGCGAATGGGTACGAGCAGTACTTC. It translates to CASSPGANGYEQYF. This chain uses TRBV7-2 with TRBJ2-7; no firm D call. The germline CDR1 and CDR2 sequences are SGHTA and FQGNSA. The CDR3 covers 14 residues. Trimming removed 6 bases at V and 4 bases at J, with 16 bases between. The full variable domain, rest sourced from reference TRBV7-2 and TRBJ2-7, is GAGVSQSPSNKVTEKGKDVELRCDPISGHTALYWYRQSLGQGLEFLIYFQGNSAPDKSGLPSDRFSAERTGGSVSTLTIQRTQQEDSAVYLCASSPGANGYEQYFGPGTRLTVT.